The following is a T cell receptor (beta chain) sequence with its context. The antigen remains unidentified. These data belong to a study of T cell responses to AZD1222 COVID-19 vaccine. Study results and limitations: Vaccine-associated CD4 TCRs spanned spike, dominant at 160-218 and 743-854. Close to half of all spike-specific TCRs reportedly target regions of the variants that are unmutated. Spike-specific TCR breadth rose after two AZD1222 doses, and depth rose as well. Only a handful of AZD1222 recipients, more than five in all, had baseline seropositivity.

Clones were sequenced by immunoSEQ multiplex PCR, and TCRdb holds only the in-frame ones, with some missing. This sample has 150,000 to 160,000 clones, with about 88% found just once. The input for sequencing was peripheral blood, taken on day 0 of AZD1222 vaccination. The source is an adult in good health.

The DNA for the CDR3 is TGTGCCAGCAGTGAGGGACTAGCGTCCAGCTCGGGGTTCTTC. This encodes CASSEGLASSSGFF. The chain employs TRBV6-1 and TRBJ2-1; 10 bases are shared with TRBD2. The ends lost 3 bases at V and 15 bases at J; junction bases unmatched: 11. The CDR3 has 14 residues. In germline, CDR1 is MNHNS, CDR2 SASEGT.